This entry lists 18 T cell receptor beta chains sequenced from one sample in a study of blood T cells in healthy people across ages. A J-beta primer mix and a sample-barcoded 5' primer were used in a second PCR of about 6 to 12 cycles. Using its own MiXCR run on the 5' RACE reads, TCRdb lists one record per CDR3 protein. The sample includes 600,000 to 800,000 distinct CDR3 sequences, about 50% of them seen just once. The sample taken for sequencing was blood. The receptor set was obtained from a woman older than 75 in good health.

This clonotype was seen repeatedly, ten times or more. V usage is TRBV3-1 and J usage is TRBJ2-3; tentative D call: TRBD1 (6 bases). Trimming removed 0 bases at V and 0 bases at J, with 13 bases between. Germline CDR1 LGHDT, CDR2 YNNKEL (reference sequence). This CDR3 spans 17 amino acids. In DNA, the CDR3 is TGTGCCAGCAGCCAAGAGGCAGGGGATACTAGCACAGATACGCAGTATTTT. This encodes CASSQEAGDTSTDTQYF.

The chain is built from TRBV2 and TRBJ2-2; D unresolved. Germline assignment: CDR1 SNHLY and CDR2 FYNNEI. The V gene lost 7 bases and the J gene lost 1 base, with 13 bases spanning the gap. The CDR3 covers 15 residues. The CDR3 here is CASKKLTLNTGELFF. Written as DNA, the CDR3 is TGTGCCAGCAAAAAACTGACTTTGAACACCGGGGAGCTGTTTTTT.

A few counts support this clonotype. J is TRBJ1-3 and V is TRBV2, with D possibly matching TRBD1 (6 bases). Trimming took 6 bases from V and 0 from J, leaving 9 bases between them. The CDR3 runs to 14 residues. Germline values: CDR1 SNHLY, CDR2 FYNNEI. CDR3 nucleotide sequence: TGTGCCAGCAGGTCGACAGGCTCTGGAAACACCATATATTTT. Its protein is CASRSTGSGNTIYF.

The chain links TRBV20-1 to TRBJ1-2; D gene ambiguous. The CDR3 is 16 residues long. The germline V and J ends were trimmed by 6 bases and 2 bases, with 22 bases remaining between them. CDR1 DFQATT and CDR2 SNEGSKA come from the germline V gene (reference sequence). Written as DNA, the CDR3 is TGCAGTGCCTCAGGTTTTGGCAGAGAATCCAACTATGGCTACACCTTC. It yields the protein CSASGFGRESNYGYTF.

This clonotype was picked up one time. This rearrangement joins TRBV12-3 or TRBV12-4 to TRBJ2-5; D is possibly TRBD1 (5 bases). The CDR3 loop spans 13 amino acids. Trimming removed 4 bases from V and 3 bases from J, with 9 bases in between. For the CDR3, the DNA is TGTGCCAGCAGTTCGTCCAGGGAAGAGACCCAGTACTTC. The encoded protein is CASSSSREETQYF.

The chain links TRBV12-3 or TRBV12-4 to TRBJ1-2, with 9 bases lining up with TRBD1. With V trimmed by 5 bases and J by 4 bases, 5 bases remained unmatched. The CDR3 runs to 14 residues. CDR3 in amino acids: CASSGVTGGYGYTF. The DNA for the CDR3 is TGTGCCAGCAGTGGTGTGACAGGGGGCTATGGCTACACCTTC.

V gene TRBV6-2 or TRBV6-3 combines with J gene TRBJ1-5; the D gene is possibly TRBD1 (5 bases). The CDR3 has 11 amino acids. With 6 bases removed from V and 11 bases from J, the gap between germline ends came to 11 bases. The germline V gene has CDR1 MNHEY and CDR2 SVGEGT. The CDR3 DNA reads TGTGCCAGCAGCCTACGGGGGACCCAGCATTTT. It is translated as CASSLRGTQHF.

This clonotype was detected only a few times. The V call is TRBV14, the J call TRBJ1-4; no clear D gene. Germline lookup yields CDR1 SGHDN and CDR2 FVKESK. CDR3 size: 13 residues. The V end was cut by 4 bases, the J end by 5 bases, with 8 bases between. The CDR3 nucleotides read TGTGCCAGCAGCCCTCTTCTCAATGAAAAACTGTTTTTT. Protein: CASSPLLNEKLFF.

This clonotype was observed a single time. This chain links TRBV20-1 with TRBJ2-1; TRBD2 aligns across 7 bases. CDR1 is DFQATT and CDR2 is SNEGSKA in the germline V gene (reference sequence). J gave up 4 bases and V 3 bases, and 6 bases lay outside the gene matches. The CDR3 extends over 14 amino acids. The CDR3 here is CSARSGGWYNEQFF. CDR3 sequence (DNA): TGCAGTGCTAGGTCCGGGGGGTGGTACAATGAGCAGTTCTTC.

The J gene is TRBJ2-7, the V gene TRBV29-1; the D gene could be TRBD1 or TRBD2 (7 bases each). V was pared by 1 base and J by 4 bases, with 17 bases between. This CDR3 is 15 amino acids long. Per germline, CDR1 SQVTM and CDR2 ANQGSEA. CDR3 bases: TGCAGCGTTGAAGTGAGGGAGGGGGCCGTATACGAGCAGTACTTC. Amino acids: CSVEVREGAVYEQYF.

Concerning this clonotype itself: Its ends do not fully match the called genes, so a read error is possible. This sequence joins TRBV6-6 and TRBJ2-1; D unresolved. This CDR3 region has 12 residues. Germline lookup yields CDR1 MNHNY and CDR2 SVGAGI (reference sequence). The CDR3 loop is CTSSPASAEQFF. The CDR3 DNA sequence: TGTACCAGCAGTCCCGCGAGCGCTGAGCAGTTCTTC.

The CDR3, as DNA: TGTGCCAGCAGCCATTTACCCGGGGGGCAGTACTTC. The encoded protein is CASSHLPGGQYF. V and J are TRBV3-1 and TRBJ2-4; 7 positions agree with TRBD2. CDR3 size: 12 residues. V lost 3 bases and J lost 13; bases outside the gene matches: 6. CDR1 is LGHDT and CDR2 is YNNKEL in the germline V gene (reference sequence).

V and J are TRBV7-2 and TRBJ2-7; no reliable D call. CDR1 and CDR2 (germline): SGHTA, FQGNSA. Trimming stripped 1 base from V and 0 bases from J, with 13 bases between. There are 16 residues in the CDR3. CDR3: CASSLEARAYSYEQYF. The CDR3, as DNA: TGTGCCAGCAGCTTAGAGGCCCGGGCCTACTCCTACGAGCAGTACTTC.

This clonotype has a handful of counts. The chain carries TRBV21-1 and TRBJ2-7; TRBD2, the table's D call, was not compared with the DNA. TRBV21-1 is a pseudogene. The CDR3 spans 14 residues. CDR3 bases: TGTGCCAGCCCCAGGAAGGCCAGGTTGTACGAGCAGTACTTC. As protein: CASPRKARLYEQYF.

This clonotype has at least ten counts. This chain connects TRBV29-1 to TRBJ2-7, with D possibly being TRBD2 (5 bases). Germline V CDR1 and CDR2: SQVTM, ANQGSEA. The CDR3 loop spans 13 amino acids. The V end was cut by 5 bases, the J end by 4 bases, with 15 bases between. CDR3 nucleotides: TGCAGCGTTTCGGACTCGGGCAGTTACGAGCAGTACTTC. The encoded protein is CSVSDSGSYEQYF.

With regard to this clonotype: This clone may be a read error of a much larger clone one base away. The chain joins TRBV4-2 to TRBJ2-1, with D maybe TRBD2 (5 bases). The germline V gene encodes CDR1 LGHNA and CDR2 YNFKEQ. V was shortened by 4 bases and J by 5 bases, with 27 bases between the two germline ends. The CDR3 runs 19 residues. Written as DNA, the CDR3 is TGTGCCAGCAGCCCCCGCCTAGGTGCTGGGGTTACTAGAGACAATGAGCAGTTCTTC. Translated, it gives CASSPRLGAGVTRDNEQFF.

This chain joins TRBV7-6 and TRBJ2-3, with no clear D. Per the germline V gene, CDR1 is SGHVS and CDR2 is FNYEAQ. CDR3 length: 14 amino acids. Trimming stripped 5 bases from V and 4 bases from J, with 13 bases between. The CDR3 region has the DNA TGTGCCAGCAGCCCCCGCTCCGACGCAGATACGCAGTATTTT. The encoded protein is CASSPRSDADTQYF.

V usage is TRBV25-1 and J usage is TRBJ2-5; tentatively, D is TRBD1 (5 bases). The closer fit of TRBJ2-7 to the DNA end suggests the J call may be wrong. Germline loops: CDR1 MGHDK, CDR2 SYGVNS. The CDR3 has 14 amino acids. The CDR3 DNA is TGTGCCAGCAGTGAAACCCCAGGACAATCCGAGCAGTACTTC. Its protein is CASSETPGQSEQYF.